This T cell receptor (beta chain) is from a study of molecular identifiers for immune sequencing clone quantification. Overall study context: The replicates split RNA from around 18,000 or 91,000 naive CD8 cells five ways and sequenced four.

Making the bulk TCR libraries relied on previously described methods and listed TCR primers. TCRdb reanalysed the PCR reads using MiXCR and keeps one entry per CDR3 protein. The table shows about 300,000 distinct CDR3 sequences, with over 20% occurring only once. Details on this clonotype: The antigen is not known. A junction end diverges from the germline sequence, so it may reflect a read error.

The CDR3 is 14 residues long. Germline V gene sequence: CDR1 SGDLS, CDR2 YYNGEE. RNA fractions of 10%, 30% or 50% and roughly 19,000 to 1,100,000 sorted cells were the source of naive CD8 libraries. General study results and limits: Jurkat TCR RNA that was spiked in from one cell was reportedly detectable among around 1 million naive cells.

Sequenced sample: naive CD8+ T cells from blood, with Jurkat cell RNA spiked in. The subset here: FACS-sorted CD8+CD4-CCR7+CD45RA+ naive T cells. The chain combines TRBV9 with TRBJ2-3; 7 nucleotides match TRBD2. The receptor was derived from a human donor in good health. Some libraries in this study had Jurkat cell RNA spiked in. Here the CDR3 reads CAGSASGYTDTQYF. The CDR3 bases are TGTGCCGGCAGCGCTAGCGGATACACAGATACGCAGTACTTT.